Shown below are 15 T cell receptor beta chains from a single sample sequenced in a study of cytomegalovirus exposure and HLA in healthy donors. PCR employed 60 Vbeta and 13 Jbeta primers. Sequenced by immunoSEQ multiplex PCR; TCRdb stores in-frame clones only, minus some. The sample shows fewer than 45,000 clones, around 76% of them seen only once. The sample consisted of PBMCs. The receptors originated from a woman in her thirties in good health and CMV-seropositive.

In the case of this clone: One end of the junction fails to match germline, which may point to a read error. This chain uses TRBV27 with TRBJ1-2; D gene uncertain. Per the germline V gene, CDR1 is MNHEY and CDR2 is SMNVEV (reference sequence). The CDR3 totals 16 residues. CDR3 sequence: CARRQRSGRLIYGYTF. Written as DNA, the CDR3 is TGTGCCCGCAGACAACGATCGGGAAGGTTGATCTATGGCTACACCTTC.

CDR3: CASNVDREESAFF. CDR3 bases: TGTGCCAGCAATGTCGACAGGGAGGAGTCGGCTTTCTTT. The chain combines TRBV2 with TRBJ1-1; 7 bases agree with TRBD1. CDR3 length: 13 residues. V lost 7 bases to trimming and J lost 11 bases; unmatched junction nucleotides: 13. Germline V gene data show CDR1 as SNHLY and CDR2 as FYNNEI. Filled out from reference TRBV2 and TRBJ1-1, the complete variable domain reads EPEVTQTPSHQVTQMGQEVILRCVPISNHLYFYWYRQILGQKVEFLVSFYNNEISEKSEIFDDQFSVERPDGSNFTLKIRSTKLEDSAMYFCASNVDREESAFFGQGTRLTVV.

The V call is TRBV18, the J call TRBJ2-7; a possible D gene is TRBD2 (5 bases). This CDR3 has 13 residues. With 3 bases removed from V and 2 bases from J, the gap between germline ends came to 8 bases. From germline, CDR1 is KGHSH and CDR2 LQKENI. CDR3 residues: CASSPRETYEQYF. The CDR3 DNA sequence: TGTGCCAGCTCACCGAGGGAGACCTACGAGCAGTACTTC.

In nucleotides, the CDR3 is TGCGCCAGCACCAAGACTAGCGGGAGCTGGGTTGAGCAGTTCTTC. Translated, it gives CASTKTSGSWVEQFF. This chain connects TRBV5-1 to TRBJ2-1; 12 bases match TRBD2. Germline V gene data show CDR1 as SGHRS and CDR2 as YFSETQ. The junction had 10 bases not matched to a gene; V was cut back by 6 bases and J by 9 bases. This CDR3 is built from 15 residues.

The chain recombines TRBV13 with TRBJ2-2; 9 bases agree with TRBD1. This CDR3 comprises 14 residues. Looked up from germline, CDR1 is PRHDT and CDR2 is FYEKMQ (reference sequence). V gave up 6 bases and J gave up 3 bases; unmatched junction bases: 2. The CDR3 loop reads CASRDRGDTGELFF. The CDR3 DNA follows: TGTGCCAGCAGGGACAGGGGTGACACCGGGGAGCTGTTTTTT.

J is TRBJ2-1 and V is TRBV7-3, with 7 bases matching TRBD1. Looked up from germline, CDR1 is SGHTA and CDR2 is FQGTGA. The CDR3 is 15 amino acids. V trimming: 6 bases; J trimming: 0 bases; junction bases outside the gene matches: 5. The CDR3 reads CASRQTGSSYNEQFF. CDR3 coding DNA: TGTGCCAGCAGACAGACAGGGAGCTCCTACAATGAGCAGTTCTTC.

The V gene is TRBV7-6, the J gene TRBJ2-1; no clear D. V was shortened by 5 bases and J by 9 bases, with 20 bases between the two germline ends. CDR3 length: 15 residues. Germline CDR1 SGHVS, CDR2 FNYEAQ. The chain's CDR3 is CASSLYDAVVGEQFF. The CDR3 bases are TGTGCCAGCAGCCTCTATGACGCGGTCGTTGGTGAGCAGTTCTTC.

The table lists this clone with a count of one. The chain has TRBV7-3 and TRBJ2-1; 7 nucleotides agree with TRBD2. Trimming took 1 base from V and 6 from J; bases not matched to a gene: 6. CDR1 SGHTA and CDR2 FQGTGA come from the germline V gene. The CDR3 extends over 15 amino acids. The CDR3 DNA reads TGTGCCAGCAGCTTAAATCAAGCGGGACGCAATGAGCAGTTCTTC. This sequence encodes CASSLNQAGRNEQFF.

The rearrangement uses TRBV18 and TRBJ2-5, with D perhaps matching TRBD2 (6 bases). Trimming removed 5 bases at V and 2 bases at J, with 12 bases between. The V gene's germline CDR1 is KGHSH and CDR2 LQKENI. The CDR3 contains 14 residues. For the CDR3, the DNA is TGTGCCAGCTCATCTGCCGGGACTCAAGAGACCCAGTACTTC. Its protein is CASSSAGTQETQYF.

The chain couples TRBV6-1 to TRBJ2-1; unclear D gene. CDR1 is MNHNS and CDR2 is SASEGT in the germline V gene. V was trimmed by 2 bases and J by 0 bases, leaving 23 bases between them. The CDR3 totals 20 residues. The CDR3 here is CASSERFWFSAGNSYNEQFF. The CDR3 nucleotides read TGTGCCAGCAGTGAACGTTTTTGGTTCAGCGCCGGAAACTCCTACAATGAGCAGTTCTTC.

The chain is built from TRBV18 and TRBJ1-3, with D uncertain. V dropped 1 base and J dropped 0 bases, with 4 bases sitting between them. This CDR3 spans 14 amino acids. Germline CDR1 is KGHSH and CDR2 is LQKENI. CDR3 in DNA: TGTGCCAGCTCACCACAGAGCTCTGGAAACACCATATATTTT. Amino acids: CASSPQSSGNTIYF.

V gene TRBV14 combines with J gene TRBJ2-1; D call uncertain. The CDR3 is 16 amino acids. Germline loops: CDR1 SGHDN, CDR2 FVKESK. V was shortened by 4 bases and J by 0 bases, with 13 bases between the two germline ends. CDR3 nucleotide sequence: TGTGCCAGCAGCCCCCCCCCAGGTAGCTCCTACAATGAGCAGTTCTTC. The encoded protein is CASSPPPGSSYNEQFF.

The V call is TRBV5-4, the J call TRBJ1-1; TRBD1 is a possible D gene (6 bases). Germline V gene data show CDR1 as SGHNT and CDR2 as YYREEE (reference sequence). This CDR3 is 15 amino acids long. Between the trimmed V and J ends, which lost 4 bases and 0 bases, there was a span of 13 bases. The CDR3 here is CASSRGQPMNTEAFF. In DNA form, the CDR3 reads TGTGCCAGCAGCCGCGGACAGCCCATGAACACTGAAGCTTTCTTT.

Regarding this clone: At one end the junction does not follow the germline gene, possibly because of a read error. Different DNA sequences within this sample yield the same CDR3. The chain is built from TRBV2 and TRBJ1-1; 9 nucleotides match TRBD1. The CDR3 covers 12 residues. The germline CDR1 and CDR2 sequences are SNHLY and FYNNEI. The CDR3 DNA reads as TGTGCCAGAGAACAGGGGGCGCAGGGAGCTTTCTTC. Translating gives CAREQGAQGAFF.

V usage is TRBV5-6 and J usage is TRBJ1-1, with unresolved D. V was trimmed by 1 base and J by 0 bases, leaving 13 bases between them. Germline CDR1 SGHDT, CDR2 YYEEEE. This CDR3 is 16 amino acids long. CDR3 sequence: CASSLSGVGMNTEAFF. The CDR3, as DNA: TGTGCCAGCAGCTTGTCAGGAGTCGGGATGAACACTGAAGCTTTCTTT.